This TCR beta chain stems from a study of blood T cell repertoires in COVID-19. Study in general: Collection of acute and convalescent COVID-19 samples took place in the United States, Italy and Spain. In each case, the material was cDNA or gDNA derived from T cells, B-cell-depleted T cells, or PBMCs.

Authors' methods: It was from reference gene primer amplification that nucleated cell counts were estimated. The assay was immunoSEQ multiplex PCR, and TCRdb's table has in-frame clones only and misses some. V, J and clone size derive from that table, while D and trimming were established from the DNA sequence. The profile shows approximately 210,000 clones, almost 85% of them singletons. V lost 4 bases to trimming and J lost 3 bases, with 10 bases between them. The length of the CDR3 is 13 residues. Germline-derived CDR1 and CDR2 are MNHEY and SMNVEV (reference sequence). The J gene is TRBJ2-7, the V gene TRBV27; a possible D gene is TRBD1 (6 bases). The source is a woman in her thirties or forties with acute or convalescent COVID-19. Source material: peripheral blood. The CDR3 bases are TGTGCCAGCAGTTGGGAAGGGGGCTACGAGCAGTACTTC. Its protein product is CASSWEGGYEQYF.